Here is one T cell receptor (beta chain) with its context. Its target antigen remains unknown. Within one base of it there is no much larger clone, and no base qualities were kept. TCRbeta CDR3 regions were amplified from genomic DNA using the immunoSEQ Assay, a bias-controlled multiplex PCR. The authors processed their data as follows. Nucleated cell counts per sample were estimated from amplification of reference gene primers within the assay. To quantify the absolute abundance of each unique TCRbeta CDR3 rearrangement, sequence reads were collapsed and filtered. For each sample, productive Simpson clonality was calculated as the square root of Simpson's diversity index over productive rearrangements. This immuneACCESS table, as held by TCRdb, lists in-frame sequences with V and J called but not all clones. Of the missing ones, under half trace to an unresolved V gene in checked studies; the others have no known cause. V, J and clone size reflect that table, while D and trimming were determined from the DNA. The sample table shows approximately 240,000 clones, and approximately 85% are seen once. The ten largest make up 4% of the sample.

As encoded in the germline V gene, CDR1 is MNHNS while CDR2 is SASEGT. The CDR3 measures 14 amino acids from cysteine to phenylalanine. Only CDR3 DNA is held: 42 bases, read in frame from base 1. The germline ends are 6 bases apart after V is trimmed by 0 bases and J by 3 bases. The collaborating institutions used their own protocols to collect whole blood in K2EDTA tubes. For TCRbeta analysis, collaborator samples were shipped as frozen whole blood, as isolated PBMCs, or as DNA extracted from either sample type. The data are from a study of blood T cell repertoires in COVID-19 (dated by TCRdb to 2020 to 2022). Background on the whole study: Samples from collaborators originated in the United States, Italy and Spain and spanned both the acute and convalescent phases of COVID-19. The material from the prospective study consisted of cDNA or gDNA derived from T cells, B-cell-depleted T cells, or PBMCs. Subjects who had been exposed to COVID-19, were actively infected with it, or had recovered from it provided the deeply sampled blood TCRbeta repertoires that made up the dataset. The repertoires were released in a freely available public database intended as a resource for research on the immune response to SARS-CoV-2. The samples were drawn from the first 160 participants of the ongoing ImmuneRACE study and from 1,254 subjects provided by 6 global collaborators. A de-identified subject ID, COVID-19 status, age in years and sex were almost always included in the sample metadata. Where HLA class I and class II types were available, the types were taken from metadata supplied by the sample provider, not from assay-based typing. General findings and caveats noted by the study authors: The amount of clinical and demographic metadata varied by source and participant and was provided uncurated.

The sequencing input was peripheral blood. The origin of this receptor is a man aged 45-60 years with acute or convalescent COVID-19. The rearranged chain carries TRBV6-1 and TRBJ1-3; the D gene is perhaps TRBD1, from 5 matching bases. DNA sequence: TGTGCCAGCAGTGAAGCTAGGGGTGGAAACACCATATATTTT. Translated, it reads CASSEARGGNTIYF.